This entry lists 29 T cell receptor beta chains sequenced from one sample in a study of T cell changes during pregnancy in multiple sclerosis. Only in-frame clones appear in the TCRdb table, and some are missing; sequencing was by immunoSEQ multiplex PCR. The data hold approximately 85,000 clones, with roughly 90% observed a single time. The specimen was peripheral blood, collected in the first trimester of pregnancy. The source is a female donor with multiple sclerosis, enrolled in a pregnancy study.

The count of this clone is one. The chain has TRBV19 and TRBJ2-7, with D possibly matching TRBD2 (6 bases). The CDR3 length is 12 residues. The germline gives CDR1 LNHDA, CDR2 SQIVND (reference sequence). The V end lost 5 bases, the J end lost 7 bases, and 12 bases lay between the germline ends. The CDR3 spells CASSQTRGEQYF. The DNA for the CDR3 is TGTGCCAGTAGTCAGACTAGAGGGGAGCAGTACTTC. Variable domain in full (rest from reference TRBV19 and TRBJ2-7): DGGITQSPKYLFRKEGQNVTLSCEQNLNHDAMYWYRQDPGQGLRLIYYSQIVNDFQKGDIAEGYSVSREKKESFPLTVTSAQKNPTAFYLCASSQTRGEQYFGPGTRLTVT.

This chain connects TRBV12-5 to TRBJ2-1; TRBD2 matches 9 bases. Losses at the gene ends were 1 base for V and 2 bases for J; bases not matched to a gene: 12. CDR1 is LGHNT and CDR2 is FRNRAP in the germline V gene. The CDR3 length is 19 residues. CDR3 in amino acids: CASGLAIMQLAGTYNEQFF. DNA of the CDR3: TGTGCTAGTGGTTTGGCCATCATGCAACTAGCGGGCACCTACAATGAGCAGTTCTTC.

The rearrangement joins TRBV30 to TRBJ2-7; 7 nucleotides agree with TRBD1. Trimming cost V 5 bases and J 2 bases; bases outside gene matches: 3. Germline assignment: CDR1 GTSNPN and CDR2 SVGIG (reference sequence). The CDR3 is 12 amino acids. CDR3 amino acids: CAWETGTYEQYF. CDR3 sequence (DNA): TGTGCCTGGGAGACAGGGACCTACGAGCAGTACTTC.

The chain is built from TRBV18 and TRBJ2-1; the match to TRBD2 covers 14 bases. Germline CDR1 is KGHSH and CDR2 is LQKENI. The CDR3 is 18 amino acids. The V and J ends lost 3 bases and 8 bases, in that order; junction bases with no gene match: 12. The CDR3, as DNA: TGTGCCAGCTCACCCCGGACTAGCGGGGGGCATGAGGGTGATGAGCAGTTCTTC. This gives the protein CASSPRTSGGHEGDEQFF.

This clone came up once. The gene calls are TRBV4-2 and TRBJ2-2; TRBD2 matches 12 bases. CDR1 is LGHNA and CDR2 is YNFKEQ in the germline V gene. The CDR3 length is 16 residues. With 1 base clipped from V and 6 bases from J, the junction kept 3 bases outside the gene matches. For the CDR3, the DNA is TGTGCCAGCAGCCAAGGACTAGCGGGAGAACCCGGGGAGCTGTTTTTT. It specifies CASSQGLAGEPGELFF.

This chain uses TRBV19 with TRBJ1-5; D is unclear. Germline V lookup: CDR1 LNHDA, CDR2 SQIVND (reference sequence). This CDR3 is built from 14 residues. The germline V and J ends were trimmed by 5 bases and 2 bases, with 10 bases remaining between them. CDR3 sequence reads: CASSGREGNQPQHF. CDR3 in DNA: TGTGCCAGTAGTGGCCGGGAGGGCAATCAGCCCCAGCATTTT.

This clone occurred once. CDR3 bases: TGTGCCTGCTCCCGGGACAGGGGGTCAAATGAGCAGTTCTTC. The encoded protein is CACSRDRGSNEQFF. V and J are TRBV30 and TRBJ2-1; 11 bases align to TRBD1. Germline CDR1 GTSNPN, CDR2 SVGIG (reference sequence). Germline trimming cut 6 bases from V and 7 bases from J; bases unmatched to any gene: 8. CDR3 length: 14 amino acids. Combining the CDR3 with reference TRBV30 and TRBJ2-1 gives the whole variable domain SQTIHQWPATLVQPVGSPLSLECTVEGTSNPNLYWYRQAAGRGLQLLFYSVGIGQISSEVPQNLSASRPQDRQFILSSKKLLLSDSGFYLCACSRDRGSNEQFFGPGTRLTVL.

The chain employs TRBV5-6 and TRBJ1-1; D is possibly TRBD1 (6 bases). CDR3 length: 17 amino acids. The germline V gene has CDR1 SGHDT and CDR2 YYEEEE. V lost 0 bases to trimming and J lost 0 bases, with 15 bases between them. For the CDR3, the DNA is TGTGCCAGCAGCTTGGTGATTGGACAGAAATTGAACACTGAAGCTTTCTTT. This codes for CASSLVIGQKLNTEAFF.

This chain links TRBV4-3 with TRBJ2-7; D gene unclear. V lost 1 base to trimming and J lost 0 bases, with 16 bases between them. The V gene's germline CDR1 is LGHNA and CDR2 YSLEER. There are 17 residues in the CDR3. CDR3 sequence: CASSQGLVSGSSYEQYF. CDR3 DNA: TGCGCCAGCAGCCAAGGTTTGGTCTCAGGTAGCTCCTACGAGCAGTACTTC.

The chain employs TRBV5-4 and TRBJ2-7; maybe TRBD2 (5 bases). Germline assignment: CDR1 SGHNT and CDR2 YYREEE (reference sequence). This CDR3 is 14 amino acids long. V was pared by 2 bases and J by 0 bases, with 9 bases between. CDR3 residues: CASSFGKGSYEQYF. CDR3 nucleotides: TGTGCCAGCAGCTTCGGGAAGGGCTCCTACGAGCAGTACTTC.

The CDR3 nucleotides read TGTGCCAGCAGTTTCGCGACAGCGAGAAACACTGAAGCTTTCTTT. Its translation is CASSFATARNTEAFF. The chain couples TRBV27 to TRBJ1-1; a weak D match, TRBD1 (5 bases). This CDR3 has 15 residues. Trimming removed 3 bases from V and 2 bases from J, with 13 bases in between. Germline CDR1 reads MNHEY; CDR2 reads SMNVEV (reference sequence).

There are a few counts of this clone. This chain connects TRBV5-5 to TRBJ1-1; D might be TRBD1 (5 bases). Germline V lookup: CDR1 SGHKS, CDR2 YYEKEE (reference sequence). V dropped 0 bases and J dropped 4 bases, with 13 bases sitting between them. The CDR3 runs 15 residues. CDR3 DNA: TGTGCCAGCAGCTTGGAGAAGGAGGGGAGCACTGAAGCTTTCTTT. Its translation is CASSLEKEGSTEAFF.

The genes are TRBV28 and TRBJ1-2; 7 positions agree with TRBD1. The CDR3 sequence is 14 residues long. Per germline, CDR1 MDHEN and CDR2 SYDVKM. J lost 4 bases, V lost 6 bases, and 8 bases had no gene match. The CDR3 sequence is CASSLLGQSYGYTF. CDR3 bases: TGTGCCAGCAGCCTCTTGGGACAGTCCTATGGCTACACCTTC.

The gene calls are TRBV5-1 and TRBJ1-5, with D hard to call. Between the trimmed V and J ends, which lost 0 bases and 0 bases, there was a span of 4 bases. CDR3 length: 14 residues. In germline, CDR1 is SGHRS, CDR2 YFSETQ. CDR3 residues: CASSLGISNQPQHF. CDR3 DNA sequence: TGCGCCAGCAGCTTGGGTATTAGCAATCAGCCCCAGCATTTT. Together with reference TRBV5-1 and TRBJ1-5, the CDR3 gives the full variable domain: KAGVTQTPRYLIKTRGQQVTLSCSPISGHRSVSWYQQTPGQGLQFLFEYFSETQRNKGNFPGRFSGRQFSNSRSEMNVSTLELGDSALYLCASSLGISNQPQHFGDGTRLSIL.

CDR3 DNA: TGTGCCAGCAGTGAACCAGGAAACTATGGCTACACCTTC. This codes for CASSEPGNYGYTF. The V call is TRBV6-1, the J call TRBJ1-2, with no clear D. The CDR3 spans 13 residues. The germline CDR1 and CDR2 sequences are MNHNS and SASEGT. Trimming took 2 bases from V and 2 from J, leaving 6 bases between them.

J is TRBJ2-7 and V is TRBV6-6, with D possibly TRBD1 on 5 matching bases. The CDR3 extends over 10 amino acids. Trimming shortened V by 6 bases and J by 12 bases, and 12 bases separated the two germline ends. Germline CDR1 is MNHNY and CDR2 is SVGAGI (reference sequence). CDR3 sequence reads: CASSSGFLYF. The CDR3, as DNA: TGTGCCAGCAGCTCAGGGTTCCTGTACTTC.

The genes are TRBV9 and TRBJ1-2; TRBD1 is a possible D gene (5 bases). Trimming removed 1 base at V and 0 bases at J, with 10 bases between. The CDR3 is 15 amino acids. CDR1 SGDLS and CDR2 YYNGEE come from the germline V gene. CDR3 DNA: TGTGCCAGCAGCGTAAATCCGGGGGCTAACTATGGCTACACCTTC. It specifies CASSVNPGANYGYTF.

This chain uses TRBV5-1 with TRBJ2-1; 12 positions agree with TRBD2. With V trimmed by 1 base and J by 5 bases, 4 bases remained unmatched. CDR1 and CDR2 from the germline V gene are SGHRS and YFSETQ. This CDR3 has 16 residues. The CDR3 loop reads CASSLTSGRRDNEQFF. The CDR3 bases are TGCGCCAGCAGCTTGACTAGCGGGAGGCGGGACAATGAGCAGTTCTTC.

This chain uses TRBV19 with TRBJ1-4, with a possible D match to TRBD1 (6 bases). The CDR3 totals 17 residues. Trimming took 7 bases from V and 4 from J, leaving 22 bases between them. Germline loops: CDR1 LNHDA, CDR2 SQIVND (reference sequence). The CDR3 nucleotides read TGTGCCAGTACCCGAACCCTTGGAGACAGGCGTAATGAAAAACTGTTTTTT. It codes for CASTRTLGDRRNEKLFF.

This sequence joins TRBV2 and TRBJ2-5; D ambiguous. V was shortened by 8 bases and J by 5 bases, with 15 bases between the two germline ends. Germline lookup yields CDR1 SNHLY and CDR2 FYNNEI. This CDR3 has 13 residues. The CDR3 spells CASCGQEEETQYF. Here the CDR3 DNA reads TGTGCCAGCTGTGGGCAGGAAGAGGAGACCCAGTACTTC.

This chain connects TRBV14 to TRBJ1-1; D is possibly TRBD1 (5 bases). V was pared by 0 bases and J by 11 bases, with 13 bases between. This CDR3 contains 13 residues. The germline CDR1 and CDR2 sequences are SGHDN and FVKESK. Written as DNA, the CDR3 is TGTGCCAGCAGCCAAGATCTTGAGGGGAGGGCTTTCTTT. Amino acids: CASSQDLEGRAFF.

The chain couples TRBV27 to TRBJ1-2, with 7 bases identical to TRBD1. This CDR3 has 13 residues. Germline CDR1 reads MNHEY; CDR2 reads SMNVEV (reference sequence). The ends lost 9 bases at V and 1 base at J; junction bases unmatched: 5. As DNA, the CDR3 is TGTGCCAGAAAGGGACAGCGTAACTATGGCTACACCTTC. Translated: CARKGQRNYGYTF.

V and J are TRBV5-1 and TRBJ2-7; TRBD1 might be the D (6 bases). The V and J ends lost 1 base and 6 bases respectively, with 14 bases between them. Germline V lookup: CDR1 SGHRS, CDR2 YFSETQ. CDR3 length equals 14 residues. The CDR3 region is CASSLSGERGEQYF. The CDR3 coding sequence is TGCGCCAGCAGCTTGTCAGGGGAGCGTGGCGAGCAGTACTTC.

The chain uses TRBV5-8 and TRBJ2-1, with a possible D match to TRBD2 (5 bases). Germline loops: CDR1 SGHTS, CDR2 YDEGEE. This CDR3 region has 16 residues. The V and J ends lost 0 bases and 7 bases respectively, with 17 bases between them. The CDR3 sequence: CASSLGVTGNGNEQFF. CDR3 nucleotide sequence: TGTGCCAGCAGCTTGGGGGTTACGGGGAATGGGAATGAGCAGTTCTTC. The variable domain in full, with the rest retrieved from reference TRBV5-8 and TRBJ2-1, is EAGVTQSPTHLIKTRGQQATLRCSPISGHTSVYWYQQALGLGLQFLLWYDEGEERNRGNFPPRFSGRQFPNYSSELNVNALELEDSALYLCASSLGVTGNGNEQFFGPGTRLTVL.

The rearrangement joins TRBV4-1 to TRBJ2-1; 10 nucleotides align to TRBD1. This CDR3 has 16 amino acids. The germline V gene encodes CDR1 MGHRA and CDR2 YSYEKL. J gave up 6 bases and V 1 base, and 6 bases lay outside the gene matches. The CDR3, as DNA: TGCGCCAGCAGCCAAGTCTCCGGGACAGGGGTCAATGAGCAGTTCTTC. Translating it yields CASSQVSGTGVNEQFF.

The genes are TRBV28 and TRBJ1-5, with a tentative D call TRBD1 (5 bases). CDR1 is MDHEN and CDR2 is SYDVKM in the germline V gene. V was pared by 5 bases and J by 2 bases, with 16 bases between. The CDR3 spans 16 residues. The CDR3 DNA is TGTGCCAGCAGTGGATTTGGGGCAATAGGCAATCAGCCCCAGCATTTT. Translating gives CASSGFGAIGNQPQHF.

The genes are TRBV27 and TRBJ2-7; 8 nucleotides agree with TRBD2. Germline V gene lookup returns CDR1 MNHEY and CDR2 SMNVEV (reference sequence). The CDR3 contains 15 residues. Trimming cost V 6 bases and J 4 bases; bases outside gene matches: 11. The chain's CDR3 is CASRIRTSPLYEQYF. DNA for the CDR3: TGTGCCAGCAGAATACGGACTAGCCCTTTGTACGAGCAGTACTTC.

The rearrangement uses TRBV11-3 and TRBJ1-1; no firm D call. The CDR3 is made up of 12 amino acids. Germline assignment: CDR1 SGHNT and CDR2 YENEEA. Trimming left V 5 bases short and J 2 bases short, with 6 bases between. CDR3 in amino acids: CASSRRNTEAFF. CDR3 nucleotides: TGTGCCAGCAGCAGGAGAAACACTGAAGCTTTCTTT.

The genes are TRBV15 and TRBJ1-1; TRBD1 agrees at 10 bases. V was pared by 1 base and J by 4 bases, with 0 bases of the junction left unmatched. Germline V gene data show CDR1 as LNHNV and CDR2 as YYDKDF (reference sequence). The CDR3 runs to 14 residues. This chain's CDR3 is CATSRGTGGTEAFF. The CDR3 bases are TGTGCCACCAGCAGAGGGACAGGGGGCACTGAAGCTTTCTTT.